The entry below gives a single T cell receptor (beta chain) sequence along with its context. Its antigen remains unknown. TCRdb's table, derived via immunoSEQ multiplex PCR, lists solely in-frame clones and lacks some. The sample carries approximately 23,000 clones, around four fifths recorded once. This sample was taken from a study of OX40 agonist ivuxolimab in advanced cancers. Whole-study findings and limits: Also showing low normalized T-cell clonal expansion were some of the nonresponders.

This CDR3 has 17 residues. V was pared by 4 bases and J by 4 bases, with 7 bases of the junction left unmatched. Per the germline V gene, CDR1 is MNHNS and CDR2 is SASEGT. The V and J genes are TRBV6-1 and TRBJ2-2; 12 bases are shared with TRBD1. This specimen consisted of CD4+ or CD8+ T cells sorted from blood, obtained in a trial of the OX40 agonist ivuxolimab. The sequence derives from an adult with an advanced solid tumor such as melanoma, head and neck, liver or kidney cancer. DNA for the CDR3: TGTGCCAGCAGTGCCTTTGGGACAGGGGGCGGCACCGGGGAGCTGTTTTTT. Residues: CASSAFGTGGGTGELFF.